This T cell receptor beta chain came from a study of blood T cell repertoires in COVID-19 (dated by TCRdb to the early 2020s). With regard to the full study: The collaborator samples originated in the United States, Italy and Spain and spanned the acute and convalescent phases of COVID-19. The samples were drawn from the first 160 participants of the ongoing ImmuneRACE study and from some 1,300 subjects provided by 6 global collaborators. The dataset comprised deeply sampled blood TCRbeta repertoires from subjects exposed to, actively infected with, or recovered from COVID-19. Sample metadata almost always included a de-identified subject ID, COVID-19 status, age in years and sex. The material from the prospective study consisted of cDNA or gDNA derived from T cells, B-cell-depleted T cells, or PBMCs. Where HLA class I and class II types were available, the types were taken from metadata supplied by the sample provider, not from assay-based typing. The repertoires were released in a freely available public database intended as a resource for research on the immune response to SARS-CoV-2. Results and caveats for the whole study, not just this receptor: How much clinical and demographic metadata was included differed by source and by participant, and the metadata was provided uncurated.

Each collaborating institution followed its own protocols to collect whole blood in K2EDTA tubes. For TCRbeta analysis, collaborators shipped samples in one of three forms: frozen whole blood, isolated PBMCs, or DNA extracted from either of those sample types. For CDR1 and CDR2, the germline V gene (reference sequence) lists MNHEY and SMNVEV. V loses 9 bases of germline sequence and J loses 4 bases, and the interval between the two ends is 18 bases. Its CDR3 holds 15 amino acids, cysteine through phenylalanine. Only the CDR3 DNA stays, 45 bases, in frame from base 1. TCRbeta CDR3 regions were amplified from genomic DNA using the immunoSEQ Assay, a bias-controlled multiplex PCR. Under the source paper's analysis protocol: The number of nucleated cells in each sample was estimated from the amplification of reference gene primers within the assay. Sequence reads were collapsed and filtered to measure the absolute abundance of every unique TCRbeta CDR3 rearrangement. For each sample, productive Simpson clonality was calculated as the square root of Simpson's diversity index across productive rearrangements. Held by TCRdb, this immuneACCESS table contains in-frame sequences only and omits some clones. Under half of the omission traces to an unresolved V gene where checked; the cause of the rest is unknown. That table gives V, J and clone size, and the DNA gave D and trimming. The sample contains around 160,000 clones, around four fifths of them found a single time. The leading ten clones occupy roughly 2.9% of the sample.

This clone was detected once. Its recognized antigen is unknown. Base qualities are not at hand, and no much larger clone is one base apart. Material: peripheral blood. The TCR was taken from a middle-aged woman with active or convalescent COVID-19. The chain uses TRBV27 and TRBJ2-2; no D segment can be confidently identified. The nucleotide sequence reads TGTGCCAGGGAAGTGGCTACAGCAAGCACCGGGGAGCTGTTTTTT. It is translated as CAREVATASTGELFF.